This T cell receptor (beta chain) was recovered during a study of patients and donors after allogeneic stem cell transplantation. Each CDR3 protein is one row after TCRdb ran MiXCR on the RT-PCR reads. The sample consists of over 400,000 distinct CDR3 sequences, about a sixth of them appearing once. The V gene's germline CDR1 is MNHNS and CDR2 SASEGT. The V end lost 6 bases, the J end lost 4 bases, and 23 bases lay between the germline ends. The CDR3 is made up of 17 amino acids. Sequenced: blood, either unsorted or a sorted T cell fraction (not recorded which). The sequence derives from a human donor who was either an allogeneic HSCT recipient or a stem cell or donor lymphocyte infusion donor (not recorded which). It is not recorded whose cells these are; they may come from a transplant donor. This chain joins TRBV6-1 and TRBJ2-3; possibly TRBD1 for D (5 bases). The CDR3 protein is CASRPLQGLGAPDTQYF. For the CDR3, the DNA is TGTGCCAGCAGGCCTCTCCAAGGCCTAGGGGCCCCAGATACGCAGTATTTT.